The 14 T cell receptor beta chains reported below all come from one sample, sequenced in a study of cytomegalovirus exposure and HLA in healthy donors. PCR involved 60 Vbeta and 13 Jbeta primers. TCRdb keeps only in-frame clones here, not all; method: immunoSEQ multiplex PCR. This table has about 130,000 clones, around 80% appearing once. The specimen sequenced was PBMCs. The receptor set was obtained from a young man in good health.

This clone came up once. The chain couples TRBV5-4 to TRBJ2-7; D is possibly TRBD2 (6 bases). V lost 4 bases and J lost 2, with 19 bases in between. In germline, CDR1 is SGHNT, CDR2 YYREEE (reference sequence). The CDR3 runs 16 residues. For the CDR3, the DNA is TGTGCCAGCAGCCTGCAGGGACTCCAGTACCCCTACGAGCAGTACTTC. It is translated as CASSLQGLQYPYEQYF.

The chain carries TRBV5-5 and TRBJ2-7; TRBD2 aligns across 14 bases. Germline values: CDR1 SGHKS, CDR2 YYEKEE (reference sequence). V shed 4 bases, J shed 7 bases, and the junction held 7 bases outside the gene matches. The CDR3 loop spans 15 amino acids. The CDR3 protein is CASSRGLAGAGEQYF. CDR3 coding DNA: TGTGCCAGCAGCCGGGGACTAGCGGGAGCCGGTGAGCAGTACTTC.

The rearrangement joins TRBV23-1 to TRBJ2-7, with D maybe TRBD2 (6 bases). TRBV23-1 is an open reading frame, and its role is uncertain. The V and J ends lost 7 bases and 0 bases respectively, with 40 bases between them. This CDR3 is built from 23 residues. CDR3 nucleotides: TGCGCCAGCAACCAGGCTCCCCGACAACTCAGGGACCGATTCGGGGGAAGCTCCTACGAGCAGTACTTC. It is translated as CASNQAPRQLRDRFGGSSYEQYF.

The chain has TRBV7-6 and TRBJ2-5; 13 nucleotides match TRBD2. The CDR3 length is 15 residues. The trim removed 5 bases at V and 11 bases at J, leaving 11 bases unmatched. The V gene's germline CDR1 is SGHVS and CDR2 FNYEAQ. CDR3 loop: CASSARLAGGFEQYF. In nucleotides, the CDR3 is TGTGCCAGCAGCGCGAGACTAGCGGGAGGTTTTGAGCAGTACTTC.

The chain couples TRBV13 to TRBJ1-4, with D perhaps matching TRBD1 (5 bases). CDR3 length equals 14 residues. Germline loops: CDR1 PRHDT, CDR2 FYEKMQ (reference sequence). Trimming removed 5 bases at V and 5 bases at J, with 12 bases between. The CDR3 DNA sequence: TGTGCCAGCAGCGCCGACAGTAAAAATGAAAAACTGTTTTTT. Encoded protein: CASSADSKNEKLFF.

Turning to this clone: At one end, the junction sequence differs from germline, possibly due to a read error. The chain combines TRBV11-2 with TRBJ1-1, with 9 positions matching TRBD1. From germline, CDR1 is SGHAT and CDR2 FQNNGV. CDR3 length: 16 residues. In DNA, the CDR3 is TGTGCCAGCAGCTCCCCGGGACAGGGTGGGAGCACTAAAGCTTTCTTT. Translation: CASSSPGQGGSTKAFF.

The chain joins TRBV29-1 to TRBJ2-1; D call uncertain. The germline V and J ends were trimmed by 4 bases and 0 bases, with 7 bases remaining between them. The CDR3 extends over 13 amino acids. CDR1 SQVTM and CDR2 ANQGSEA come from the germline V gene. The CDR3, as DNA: TGCAGCGTTGTTCCTCGCTCCTACAATGAGCAGTTCTTC. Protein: CSVVPRSYNEQFF.

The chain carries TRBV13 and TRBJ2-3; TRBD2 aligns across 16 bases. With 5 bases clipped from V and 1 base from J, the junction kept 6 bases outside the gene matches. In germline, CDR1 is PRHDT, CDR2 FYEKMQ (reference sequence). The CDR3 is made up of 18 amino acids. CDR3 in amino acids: CASSAGTSGRERTDTQYF. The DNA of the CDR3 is TGTGCCAGCAGCGCAGGGACTAGCGGGAGGGAACGCACAGATACGCAGTATTTT.

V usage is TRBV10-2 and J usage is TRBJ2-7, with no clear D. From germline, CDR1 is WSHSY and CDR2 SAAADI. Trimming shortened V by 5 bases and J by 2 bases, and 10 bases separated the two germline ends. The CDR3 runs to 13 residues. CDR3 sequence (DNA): TGCGCCAGCAGTATGAGGCCCCCCTACGAGCAGTACTTC. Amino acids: CASSMRPPYEQYF.

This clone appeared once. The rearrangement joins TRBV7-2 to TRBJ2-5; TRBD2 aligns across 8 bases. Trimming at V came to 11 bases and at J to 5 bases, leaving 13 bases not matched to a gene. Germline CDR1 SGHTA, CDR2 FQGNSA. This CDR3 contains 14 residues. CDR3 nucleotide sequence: TGTGCCTCCACAACCGGGAGGGCCAGTGAGACCCAGTACTTC. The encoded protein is CASTTGRASETQYF. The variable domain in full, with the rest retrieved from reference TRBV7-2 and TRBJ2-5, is GAGVSQSPSNKVTEKGKDVELRCDPISGHTALYWYRQSLGQGLEFLIYFQGNSAPDKSGLPSDRFSAERTGGSVSTLTIQRTQQEDSAVYLCASTTGRASETQYFGPGTRLLVL.

In DNA, the CDR3 is TGCGCCAGCAGCTTGGGACAGACGAACACCGGGGAGCTGTTTTTT. As protein: CASSLGQTNTGELFF. The gene calls are TRBV5-1 and TRBJ2-2, with D perhaps TRBD1 (5 bases). V lost 0 bases to trimming and J lost 0 bases, with 6 bases between them. This CDR3 spans 15 amino acids. CDR1 is SGHRS, CDR2 YFSETQ, per germline.

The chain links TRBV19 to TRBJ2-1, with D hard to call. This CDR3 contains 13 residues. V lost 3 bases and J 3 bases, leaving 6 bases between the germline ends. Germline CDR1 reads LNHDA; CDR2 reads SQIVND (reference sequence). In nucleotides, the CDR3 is TGTGCCAGTAGTATCGTAGTCTACAATGAGCAGTTCTTC. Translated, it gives CASSIVVYNEQFF.

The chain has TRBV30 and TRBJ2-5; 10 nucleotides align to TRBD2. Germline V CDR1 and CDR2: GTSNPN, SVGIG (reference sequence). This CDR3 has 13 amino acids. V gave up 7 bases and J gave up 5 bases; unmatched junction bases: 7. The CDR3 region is CASRASGSETQYF. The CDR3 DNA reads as TGTGCCTCAAGGGCTAGCGGGAGTGAGACCCAGTACTTC.

In DNA form, the CDR3 reads TGTGCCAGCAGTGGAGGGTCGGAGACCCAGTACTTC. This gives the protein CASSGGSETQYF. The rearrangement joins TRBV2 to TRBJ2-5, with D possibly matching TRBD2 (5 bases). Germline assignment: CDR1 SNHLY and CDR2 FYNNEI. With 4 bases removed from V and 5 bases from J, the gap between germline ends came to 8 bases. The CDR3 loop spans 12 amino acids.